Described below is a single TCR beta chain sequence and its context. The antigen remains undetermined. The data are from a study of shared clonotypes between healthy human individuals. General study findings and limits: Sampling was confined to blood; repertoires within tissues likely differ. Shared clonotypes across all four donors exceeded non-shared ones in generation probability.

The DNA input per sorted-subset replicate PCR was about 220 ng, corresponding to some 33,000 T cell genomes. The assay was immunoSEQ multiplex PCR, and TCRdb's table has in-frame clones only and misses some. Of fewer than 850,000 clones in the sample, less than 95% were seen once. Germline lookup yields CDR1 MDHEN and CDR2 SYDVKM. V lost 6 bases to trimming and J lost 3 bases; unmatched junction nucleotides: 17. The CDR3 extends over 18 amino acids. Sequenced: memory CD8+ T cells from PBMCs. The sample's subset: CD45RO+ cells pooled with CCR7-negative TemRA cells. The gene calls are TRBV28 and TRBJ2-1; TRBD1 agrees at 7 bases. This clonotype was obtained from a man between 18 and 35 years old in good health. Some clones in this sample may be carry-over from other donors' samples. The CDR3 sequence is CASSLSLNRGHNYNEQFF. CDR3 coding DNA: TGTGCCAGCAGCCTATCCCTTAACAGGGGACACAACTACAATGAGCAGTTCTTC.